This is a list of T cell receptor beta chains from one sample in a study of naive CD8 T cells in extremely preterm neonates. The protocol was immunoSEQ multiplex PCR, while the TCRdb copy is restricted to in-frame clones and leaves out a portion. The data contain over 4,500 clones, 95% to 98% of them seen just once; the ten biggest clones take up 0.5% to 0.6%. The sample comprised naive CD8+ T cells from cord blood. The source is a newborn in good health. Both conserved end residues are part of each CDR3. A D gene is named only where the DNA matches it firmly. The listing skips clone size in some rows; elsewhere it reads once, few, many or a size class.

13	TRBJ2-7	TRBD2	.	TRBV25-1	CASSATSVHEQYF	TGTGCCAGCAGTGCGACTAGCGTCCACGAGCAGTACTTC
13	TRBJ2-3	.	.	TRBV11-1	CASSSPRADTQYF	TGTGCCAGCAGCTCCCCTCGTGCAGATACGCAGTATTTT
17	TRBJ1-5	.	.	TRBV5-6	CASSLLAGDNSNQPQHF	TGTGCCAGCAGCTTGTTAGCGGGTGACAATAGCAATCAGCCCCAGCATTTT
15	TRBJ1-4	TRBD1	.	TRBV13	CASSVTGATNEKLFF	TGTGCCAGCAGCGTCACAGGGGCAACTAATGAAAAACTGTTTTTT
14	TRBJ2-7	TRBD2	once	TRBV5-6	CASSSGLAGYEQYF	TGTGCCAGCAGCTCTGGACTAGCGGGGTACGAGCAGTACTTC
15	TRBJ2-1	TRBD2	.	TRBV28	CASSLLAGGYNEQFF	TGTGCCAGCAGTTTACTAGCGGGAGGGTACAATGAGCAGTTCTTC
14	TRBJ1-2	TRBD1	.	TRBV2	CASSADRRPYGYTF	TGTGCCAGCAGTGCGGACAGGCGACCCTATGGCTACACCTTC
14	TRBJ2-3	TRBD1	once	TRBV27	CASSFTGGTDTQYF	TGTGCCAGCAGTTTCACAGGGGGCACAGATACGCAGTATTTT
15	TRBJ2-3	TRBD2	once	TRBV29-1	CSVDRLAGVSDTQYF	TGCAGCGTCGATAGACTAGCGGGAGTGTCAGATACGCAGTATTTT
16	TRBJ2-3	TRBD2	.	TRBV4-1	CASSQDSGGATDTQYF	TGCGCCAGCAGCCAAGATAGCGGGGGGGCGACAGATACGCAGTATTTT
16	TRBJ2-7	TRBD2	.	TRBV9	CASSVTSGGGSYEQYF	TGTGCCAGCAGCGTTACTAGCGGGGGGGGTTCCTACGAGCAGTACTTC
12	TRBJ2-1	TRBD2	.	TRBV6-5	CASLAGDNEQFF	TGTGCCAGTCTAGCGGGAGACAATGAGCAGTTCTTC
15	TRBJ2-2	TRBD1	once	TRBV5-8	CASSAGTGNTGELFF	TGTGCCAGCAGTGCCGGGACAGGGAACACCGGGGAGCTGTTTTTT
16	TRBJ2-1	TRBD1	.	TRBV23-1	CASSPPPGTGGNEQFF	TGCGCCAGCAGTCCTCCCCCCGGGACAGGGGGCAATGAGCAGTTCTTC
13	TRBJ2-7	TRBD1	.	TRBV7-6	CASSLGTGYEQYF	TGTGCCAGCAGCTTAGGGACAGGCTACGAGCAGTACTTC